This T cell receptor beta chain comes out of a study of CD8 T cells in ankylosing spondylitis. Comments on this clonotype: Its specificity is unknown.

Molecular-barcoded quantitative 5'-RACE produced these TCR beta libraries. Each CDR3 protein gets one entry after TCRdb re-called the 5' RACE reads with MiXCR. In the table there are some 250,000 distinct CDR3 sequences, roughly 10% of which are singletons. Germline V lookup: CDR1 WNHNN, CDR2 SYGVQD (reference sequence). J gave up 4 bases and V 2 bases, and 5 bases lay outside the gene matches. The CDR3 consists of 15 residues. Study-wide results and limits: Matched ankylosing spondylitis synovial fluid reportedly contained a significantly enriched population of disease-linked clones. Disease-linked clones bore a CD8+ phenotype and were relatively rare in peripheral blood. One TCR beta motif, made up of about 8 highly homologous variants, appeared characteristic of ankylosing spondylitis blood.

The V call is TRBV10-1, the J call TRBJ2-1; 7 bases fit TRBD2. Sequencing input: blood, either unsorted or a sorted T cell fraction (not recorded which). The sequence was obtained from a male donor with ankylosing spondylitis or in good health (not recorded which). For the CDR3, the DNA is TGCGCCAGCAGTGAGGGCGGGAGAAGGTACAATGAGCAGTTCTTC. This translates into CASSEGGRRYNEQFF.